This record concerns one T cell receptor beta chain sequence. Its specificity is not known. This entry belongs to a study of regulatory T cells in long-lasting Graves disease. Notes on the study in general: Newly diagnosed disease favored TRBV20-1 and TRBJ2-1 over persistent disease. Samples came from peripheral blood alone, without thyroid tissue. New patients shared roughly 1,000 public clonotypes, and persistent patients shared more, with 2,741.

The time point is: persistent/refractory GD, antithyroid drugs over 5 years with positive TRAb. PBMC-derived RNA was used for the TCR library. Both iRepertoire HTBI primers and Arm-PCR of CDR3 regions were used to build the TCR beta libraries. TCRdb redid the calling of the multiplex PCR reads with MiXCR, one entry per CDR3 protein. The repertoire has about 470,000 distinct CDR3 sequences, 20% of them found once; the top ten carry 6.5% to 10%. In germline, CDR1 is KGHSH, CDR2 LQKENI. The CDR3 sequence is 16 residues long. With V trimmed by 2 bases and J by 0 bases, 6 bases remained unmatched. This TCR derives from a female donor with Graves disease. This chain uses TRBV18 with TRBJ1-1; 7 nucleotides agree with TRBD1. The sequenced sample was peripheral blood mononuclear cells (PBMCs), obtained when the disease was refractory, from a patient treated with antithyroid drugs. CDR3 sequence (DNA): TGTGCCAGCTCACCATTCATAGGGGGCGTGAACACTGAAGCTTTCTTT. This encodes CASSPFIGGVNTEAFF.